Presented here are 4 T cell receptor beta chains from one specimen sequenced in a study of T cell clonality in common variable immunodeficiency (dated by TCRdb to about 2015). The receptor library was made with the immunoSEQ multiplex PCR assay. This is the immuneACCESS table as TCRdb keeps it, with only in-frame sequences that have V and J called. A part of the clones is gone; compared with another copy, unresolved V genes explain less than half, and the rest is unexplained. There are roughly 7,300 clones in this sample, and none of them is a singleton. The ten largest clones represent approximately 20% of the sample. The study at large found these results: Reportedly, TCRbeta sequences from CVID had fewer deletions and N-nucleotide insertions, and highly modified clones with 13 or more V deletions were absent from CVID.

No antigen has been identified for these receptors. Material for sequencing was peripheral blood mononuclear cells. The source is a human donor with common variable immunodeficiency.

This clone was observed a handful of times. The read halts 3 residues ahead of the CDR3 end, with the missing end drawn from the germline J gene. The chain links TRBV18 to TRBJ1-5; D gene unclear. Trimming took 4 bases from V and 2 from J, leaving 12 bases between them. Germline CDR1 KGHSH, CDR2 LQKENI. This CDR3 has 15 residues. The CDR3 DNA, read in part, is TGTGCCAGCTCACGAGCCACGTCCGGCAATCAGCCC. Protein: CASSRATSGNQP. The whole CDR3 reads CASSRATSGNQPQHF.

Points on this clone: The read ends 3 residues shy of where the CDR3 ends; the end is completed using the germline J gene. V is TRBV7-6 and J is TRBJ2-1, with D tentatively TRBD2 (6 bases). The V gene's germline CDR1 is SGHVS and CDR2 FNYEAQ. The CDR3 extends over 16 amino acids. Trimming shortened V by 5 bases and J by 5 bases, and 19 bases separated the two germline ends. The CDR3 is CASSRTPASANNEQFF. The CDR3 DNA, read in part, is TGTGCCAGCAGCCGGACACCTGCTAGCGCCAACAATGAG.

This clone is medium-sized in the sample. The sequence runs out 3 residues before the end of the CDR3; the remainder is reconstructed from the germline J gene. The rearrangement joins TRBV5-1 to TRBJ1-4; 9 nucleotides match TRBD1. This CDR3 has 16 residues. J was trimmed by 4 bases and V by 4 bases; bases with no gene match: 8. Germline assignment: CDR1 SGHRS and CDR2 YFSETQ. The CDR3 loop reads CASSNRDRVGNEKLFF. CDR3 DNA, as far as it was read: TGCGCCAGCAGCAACCGGGACAGGGTTGGTAATGAAAAA.

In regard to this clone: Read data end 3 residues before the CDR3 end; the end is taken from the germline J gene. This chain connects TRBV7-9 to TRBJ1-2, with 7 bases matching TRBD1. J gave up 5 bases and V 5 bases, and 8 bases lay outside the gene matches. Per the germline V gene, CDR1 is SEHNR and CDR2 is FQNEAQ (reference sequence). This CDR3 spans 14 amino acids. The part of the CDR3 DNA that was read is TGTGCCAGCAGCCCGTCCGGGACAGTTTATGGC. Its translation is CASSPSGTVYG. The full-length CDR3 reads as CASSPSGTVYGYTF.